These T cell receptor beta chains were read from a single sample in a study of human T cells and chemical hapten exposure. TCRdb redid the calling of the RACE reads with MiXCR, one entry per CDR3 protein. The table has around 130,000 distinct CDR3 sequences, approximately 10% seen once. The material sequenced was whole blood. All receptors come from a male donor in good health. Some clones in this sample may be carry-over from other donors' samples. CDR3s include the opening cysteine and the closing phenylalanine or tryptophan. The D gene is left open where the match is weak. For some rows the clone size is stated as once, few or many, or as a class when expanded; others skip it.

j_call: TRBJ2-1; d_call: -; v_call: TRBV29-1; clone_size: -; cdr3_nt: TGCAGCTCAGCATCATCCCACAATGAGCAGTTCTTC; cdr3_aa: CSSASSHNEQFF
j_call: TRBJ2-2; d_call: -; v_call: TRBV7-2; clone_size: -; cdr3_nt: TGTGCCAGCAGCTTAGATAGCTCCGGGGAGCTGTTTTTT; cdr3_aa: CASSLDSSGELFF
j_call: TRBJ1-1; d_call: -; v_call: TRBV7-3; clone_size: -; cdr3_nt: TGTGCCAGCAGCTTGGGGAGCATGAACACTGAAGCTTTCTTT; cdr3_aa: CASSLGSMNTEAFF
j_call: TRBJ2-1; d_call: -; v_call: TRBV9; clone_size: -; cdr3_nt: TGTGCCAGCAGCGTCAATAGCGAAGTCTCCTACAATGAGCAGTTCTTC; cdr3_aa: CASSVNSEVSYNEQFF
j_call: TRBJ2-1; d_call: TRBD1; v_call: TRBV19; clone_size: few; cdr3_nt: TGTGCCAGTAGTATAACAAGGGGACAGGGGAGCGATGAGCAGTTCTTC; cdr3_aa: CASSITRGQGSDEQFF
j_call: TRBJ2-1; d_call: TRBD2; v_call: TRBV11-2; clone_size: few; cdr3_nt: TGTGCCAGCACCATAAGCCGCCTAGCGGGAGGGCTCTCCTACAATGAGCAGTTCTTC; cdr3_aa: CASTISRLAGGLSYNEQFF
j_call: TRBJ2-6; d_call: TRBD1; v_call: TRBV5-1; clone_size: many; cdr3_nt: TGCGCCAGCAGCTGGAGACAGGGGGGAGCCTCTGGGGCCAACGTCCTGACTTTC; cdr3_aa: CASSWRQGGASGANVLTF
j_call: TRBJ2-2; d_call: -; v_call: TRBV11-1; clone_size: many; cdr3_nt: TGTGCCAGCGGGAAGAGGGGGGAGCTGTTTTTT; cdr3_aa: CASGKRGELFF
j_call: TRBJ1-6; d_call: -; v_call: TRBV9; clone_size: few; cdr3_nt: TGTGCCAGCACTAAAGGGGTCAACCACTCACCCCTCCACTTT; cdr3_aa: CASTKGVNHSPLHF
j_call: TRBJ1-1; d_call: -; v_call: TRBV27; clone_size: -; cdr3_nt: TGTGCCAGCAGTTCCGGGCCTCACACTGAAGCTTTCTTT; cdr3_aa: CASSSGPHTEAFF
j_call: TRBJ2-7; d_call: -; v_call: TRBV7-9; clone_size: few; cdr3_nt: TGTGCCAGCAGCTTAACCGGACGGACTACCTACGAGCAGTACTTC; cdr3_aa: CASSLTGRTTYEQYF
j_call: TRBJ2-5; d_call: TRBD1; v_call: TRBV7-2; clone_size: many; cdr3_nt: TGTGCCAGCAGCCCGCGGGACAGGGGGGCGTACTTC; cdr3_aa: CASSPRDRGAYF
j_call: TRBJ1-1; d_call: -; v_call: TRBV5-1; clone_size: few; cdr3_nt: TGCGTCAGCTGGCTAGGCCTGCCTGCGAACACTGAAGCTTTCTTT; cdr3_aa: CVSWLGLPANTEAFF
j_call: TRBJ2-1; d_call: -; v_call: TRBV20-1; clone_size: many; cdr3_nt: TGCAGTGCTAGTTGGCTTGAGTCGGATGAGCAGTTCTTC; cdr3_aa: CSASWLESDEQFF
j_call: TRBJ2-1; d_call: TRBD2; v_call: TRBV20-1; clone_size: few; cdr3_nt: TGCAGTGCTAGAGGGGACGGGCGGCGGGGGAATGAGCAGTTCTTC; cdr3_aa: CSARGDGRRGNEQFF
j_call: TRBJ2-1; d_call: -; v_call: TRBV29-1; clone_size: -; cdr3_nt: TGCAACAACCAAGCGGCCTCAACCTACAATGAGCAGTTCTTC; cdr3_aa: CNNQAASTYNEQFF
j_call: TRBJ1-5; d_call: TRBD1; v_call: TRBV5-6; clone_size: few; cdr3_nt: TGTGCCAGCAGCTTATGGGGACAGGGGGATCAGCCCCAGCATTTT; cdr3_aa: CASSLWGQGDQPQHF
j_call: TRBJ1-3; d_call: TRBD1; v_call: TRBV6-5; clone_size: few; cdr3_nt: TGTGCCAGCAGTTACTCCGGACAGGGGGCTCAAAACACCATATATTTT; cdr3_aa: CASSYSGQGAQNTIYF
j_call: TRBJ2-3; d_call: -; v_call: TRBV27; clone_size: many; cdr3_nt: TGTGCCAGCAGTCCCCTCTTAGAGGACCCCACAGATACGCAGTATTTT; cdr3_aa: CASSPLLEDPTDTQYF
j_call: TRBJ2-2; d_call: TRBD2; v_call: TRBV19; clone_size: few; cdr3_nt: TGTGCCAGCCAAAATGGAGGGAGGGCCAACACCGGGGAGCTGTTTTTT; cdr3_aa: CASQNGGRANTGELFF
j_call: TRBJ2-6; d_call: TRBD1; v_call: TRBV12-3/TRBV12-4; clone_size: -; cdr3_nt: TGTGCCAGCAGTCCCCCCGAACAGGGGGCGAACATGTCGAACGTCCTGACTTTC; cdr3_aa: CASSPPEQGANMSNVLTF